The clone carrying this TCR beta chain was observed many times. What it recognizes is unknown. The read falls 3 residues short of the CDR3 end, and the missing part is taken from the germline J gene. Libraries were prepared by immunoSEQ multiplex PCR; TCRdb keeps only in-frame clonotypes and omits some of them. Singletons are absent from the sample, which has 35,000 to 50,000 clones. The CDR3 contains 15 residues. With 3 bases clipped from V and 2 bases from J, the junction kept 5 bases outside the gene matches. CDR1 is LNHDA, CDR2 SQIVND, per germline (reference sequence). This sample is part of a study of T cell clonality in common variable immunodeficiency. Most patients and controls had Caucasian heritage. Study-wide points: Repertoire-complication correlations in CVID were limited by patient heterogeneity.

The chain couples TRBV19 to TRBJ1-1; TRBD1 aligns across 8 bases. This TCR was sampled from a person aged 18 to 70 in good health. Material for sequencing was peripheral blood mononuclear cells. CDR3 DNA, as far as it was read: TGTGCCAGTAGTATTCAAGGACAGGGCAACACTGAA. Protein: CASSIQGQGNTE. The full-length CDR3 reads as CASSIQGQGNTEAFF. The full variable domain, its missing parts supplied by reference TRBV19 and TRBJ1-1, is DGGITQSPKYLFRKEGQNVTLSCEQNLNHDAMYWYRQDPGQGLRLIYYSQIVNDFQKGDIAEGYSVSREKKESFPLTVTSAQKNPTAFYLCASSIQGQGNTEAFFGQGTRLTVV.